This T cell receptor beta chain was recovered during a study of blood T cell repertoires in COVID-19 (dated by TCRdb to about 2020). Background for the entire study: Collaborator samples came from the United States, Italy and Spain and covered acute and convalescent phases of COVID-19. The repertoires were made available in a free public database intended to serve as a resource for research on the immune response to SARS-CoV-2. The dataset comprised deeply sampled blood TCRbeta repertoires from subjects exposed to, actively infected with, or recovered from COVID-19. The prospective study material was composed of cDNA or gDNA derived from T cells, B-cell-depleted T cells, or PBMCs. Where available, HLA class I and class II types were obtained from metadata supplied by the sample provider rather than from assay-based typing. The sample metadata nearly always contained a de-identified subject ID, COVID-19 status, age in years and sex. Samples were obtained from the ongoing ImmuneRACE study (first 160 participants) and from about 1,300 subjects provided by 6 global collaborators. What the study reported, not specific to this receptor: The quantity of clinical and demographic metadata differed by source and by participant and was supplied without curation.

The immunoSEQ Assay, a bias-controlled multiplex PCR, was used to amplify TCRbeta CDR3 regions from genomic DNA. In the paper's pipeline: The number of nucleated cells in each sample was estimated from the amplification of reference gene primers within the assay. To quantify the absolute abundance of each unique TCRbeta CDR3 rearrangement, sequence reads were collapsed and filtered. Productive Simpson clonality was computed per sample as the square root of Simpson's diversity index over productive rearrangements. Entries here come from immuneACCESS through TCRdb and include only in-frame sequences with V and J called. Some clones fail to appear in such tables; in the studies checked, an unresolved V gene covers under half of the shortfall, and the cause of the remainder is unknown. The V and J calls and clone size were taken over from that table, and D and trimming were inferred from the DNA. The sample table records some 50,000 clones; 83% of these occur just once. Jointly, the top ten make up roughly 8% of the sample.

This clone was detected a few times. Which antigen it targets is not known. Within one base of it there is no much larger clone, and no base qualities were kept. Collaborating institutions collected whole blood in K2EDTA tubes following their own protocols. For TCRbeta analysis, collaborators shipped samples as frozen whole blood, isolated PBMCs, or DNA extracted from either of those sample types. Taken from cysteine to phenylalanine, the CDR3 has 15 residues. Solely the CDR3 DNA is kept, with 45 bases framed from the first base. CDR1 and CDR2 were assigned from the germline V gene as KGHSY and FQNENV. The junction carries 20 bases between V and J, which are trimmed by 8 bases and 4 bases respectively.

Sequences were obtained from peripheral blood. The clonotype originates from an elderly man in a cohort sampled during active COVID-19. This chain joins TRBV16 to TRBJ1-1; perhaps TRBD1 is the D gene, with 6 bases matching. This receptor has the CDR3 CASSRDTTWGTEAFF. At the DNA level, the sequence is TGTGCCAGCTCCCGGGACACCACCTGGGGCACTGAAGCTTTCTTT.